This note documents a single T cell receptor (beta chain) sequence. Researchers prepared the TCRbeta library using unique molecular identifiers, the study reports. Using its own MiXCR run on the PCR reads, TCRdb lists one record per CDR3 protein. The table has 200,000 or so distinct CDR3 sequences, approximately 8.4% seen once. These data are taken from a study of T-cell reconstitution after alpha-beta-depleted transplantation in children. The sample here was PBMCs, mostly from graft donor cells, taken 360 days after TCRalphabeta/CD19-depleted stem cell transplant. This clonotype was obtained from a male patient between 2 and 10 years old who had a stem cell transplant for acute myeloid leukemia, so the T cells may come from the graft donor.

For the CDR3, the DNA is TGCGCCAGCAGTTTCGACGGGGCGGACTCCTACGAGCAGTACTTC. Encoded protein: CASSFDGADSYEQYF. The rearrangement uses TRBV4-1 and TRBJ2-7; either TRBD1 or TRBD2 may fit D (5 bases each). Germline CDR1 and CDR2: MGHRA and YSYEKL. V shed 6 bases and J shed 0 bases, with 15 bases lying between them. This CDR3 contains 15 residues.